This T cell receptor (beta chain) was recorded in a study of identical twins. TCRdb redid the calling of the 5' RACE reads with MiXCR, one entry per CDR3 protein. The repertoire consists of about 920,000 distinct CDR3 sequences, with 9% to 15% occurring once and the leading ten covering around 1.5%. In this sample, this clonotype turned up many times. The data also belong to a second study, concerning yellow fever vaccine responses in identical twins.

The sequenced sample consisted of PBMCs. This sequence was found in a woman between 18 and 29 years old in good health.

The CDR3 loop is CASSLIRNEKLFF. CDR3 DNA sequence: TGTGCCAGCAGTTTAATACGAAATGAAAAACTGTTTTTT. This chain uses TRBV12-3 or TRBV12-4 with TRBJ1-4; no definite D call. The V end lost 2 bases, the J end lost 5 bases, and 6 bases lay between the germline ends. The CDR3 has 13 amino acids.